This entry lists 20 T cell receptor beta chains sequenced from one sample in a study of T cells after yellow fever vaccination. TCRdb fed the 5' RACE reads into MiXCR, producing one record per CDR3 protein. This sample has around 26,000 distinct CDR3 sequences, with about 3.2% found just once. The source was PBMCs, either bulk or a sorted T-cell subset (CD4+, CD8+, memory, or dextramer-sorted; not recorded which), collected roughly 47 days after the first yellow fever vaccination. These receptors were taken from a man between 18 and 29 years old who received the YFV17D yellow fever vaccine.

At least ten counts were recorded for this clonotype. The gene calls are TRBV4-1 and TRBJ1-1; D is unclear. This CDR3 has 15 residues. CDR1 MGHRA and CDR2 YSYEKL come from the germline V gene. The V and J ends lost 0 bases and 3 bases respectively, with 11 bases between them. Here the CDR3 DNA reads TGCGCCAGCAGCCAAGAGGAGGGTCGGGACACTGAAGCTTTCTTT. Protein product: CASSQEEGRDTEAFF.

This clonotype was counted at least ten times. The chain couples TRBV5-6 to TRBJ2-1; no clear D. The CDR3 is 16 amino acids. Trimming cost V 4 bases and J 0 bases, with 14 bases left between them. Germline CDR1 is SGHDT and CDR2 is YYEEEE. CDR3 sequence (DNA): TGTGCCAGCAGCCGCCAGGTGATTAGCTCCTACAATGAGCAGTTCTTC. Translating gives CASSRQVISSYNEQFF.

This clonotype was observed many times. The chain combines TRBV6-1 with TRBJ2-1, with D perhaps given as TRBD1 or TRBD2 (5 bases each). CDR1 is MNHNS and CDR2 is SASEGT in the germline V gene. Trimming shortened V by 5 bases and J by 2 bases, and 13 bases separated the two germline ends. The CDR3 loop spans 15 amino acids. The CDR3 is CASSPRDGTYNEQFF. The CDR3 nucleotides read TGTGCCAGCAGTCCTAGGGACGGGACCTACAATGAGCAGTTCTTC.

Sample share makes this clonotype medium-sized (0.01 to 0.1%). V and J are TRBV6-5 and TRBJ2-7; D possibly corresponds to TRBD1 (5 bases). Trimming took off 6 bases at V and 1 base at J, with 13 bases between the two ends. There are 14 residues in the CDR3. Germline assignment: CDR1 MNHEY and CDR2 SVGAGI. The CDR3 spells CASRGTGPSYEQYF. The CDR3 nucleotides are TGTGCCAGCAGAGGAACAGGACCGTCCTACGAGCAGTACTTC.

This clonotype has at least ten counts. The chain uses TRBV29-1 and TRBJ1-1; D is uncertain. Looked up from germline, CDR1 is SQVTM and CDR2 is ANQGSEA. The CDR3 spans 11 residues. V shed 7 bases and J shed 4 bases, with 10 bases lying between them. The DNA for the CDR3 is TGCAGCGGCGAAGGGAGCACTGAAGCTTTCTTT. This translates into CSGEGSTEAFF.

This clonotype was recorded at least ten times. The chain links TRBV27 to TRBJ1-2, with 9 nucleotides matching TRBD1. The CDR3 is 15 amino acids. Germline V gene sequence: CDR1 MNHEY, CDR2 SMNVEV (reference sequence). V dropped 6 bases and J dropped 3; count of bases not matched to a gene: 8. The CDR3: CASRKTGGADYGYTF. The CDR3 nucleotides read TGTGCCAGCAGGAAAACAGGGGGCGCCGACTATGGCTACACCTTC.

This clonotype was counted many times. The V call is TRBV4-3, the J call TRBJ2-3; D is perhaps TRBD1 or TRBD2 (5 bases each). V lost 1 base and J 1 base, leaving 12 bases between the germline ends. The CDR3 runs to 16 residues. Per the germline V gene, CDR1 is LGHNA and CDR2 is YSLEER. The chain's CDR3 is CASSQGRGPGTDTQYF. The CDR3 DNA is TGCGCCAGCAGCCAAGGACGGGGCCCGGGCACAGATACGCAGTATTTT.

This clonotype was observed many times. The CDR3 DNA reads TGCAGTGCTAAAAATAACAGGGCCGGCACAGATACGCAGTATTTT. Its protein is CSAKNNRAGTDTQYF. This chain uses TRBV20-1 with TRBJ2-3; D possibly corresponds to TRBD1 (6 bases). The germline V gene encodes CDR1 DFQATT and CDR2 SNEGSKA (reference sequence). V gave up 4 bases and J gave up 1 base, with 15 bases separating them. The CDR3 spans 15 residues.

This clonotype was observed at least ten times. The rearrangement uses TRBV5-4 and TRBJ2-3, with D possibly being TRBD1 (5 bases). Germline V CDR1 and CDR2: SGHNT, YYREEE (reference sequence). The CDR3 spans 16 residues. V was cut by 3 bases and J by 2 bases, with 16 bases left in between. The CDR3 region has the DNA TGTGCCAGCAGCTCCTCGTTGGGGCCGTCCACAGATACGCAGTATTTT. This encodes CASSSSLGPSTDTQYF.

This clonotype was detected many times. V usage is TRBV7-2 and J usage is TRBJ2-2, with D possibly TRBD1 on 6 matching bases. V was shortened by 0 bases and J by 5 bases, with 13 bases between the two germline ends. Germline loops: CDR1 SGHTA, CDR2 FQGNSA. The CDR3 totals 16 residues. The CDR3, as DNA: TGTGCCAGCAGCTTAGCGAACACAGGGCGGACCGGGGAGCTGTTTTTT. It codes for CASSLANTGRTGELFF.

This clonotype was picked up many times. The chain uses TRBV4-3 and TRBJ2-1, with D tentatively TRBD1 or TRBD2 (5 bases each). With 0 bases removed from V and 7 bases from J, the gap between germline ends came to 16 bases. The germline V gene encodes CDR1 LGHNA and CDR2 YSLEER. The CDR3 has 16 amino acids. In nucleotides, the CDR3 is TGCGCCAGCAGCCAAGATCAGGCTAGTTGGGGGAATGAGCAGTTCTTC. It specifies CASSQDQASWGNEQFF.

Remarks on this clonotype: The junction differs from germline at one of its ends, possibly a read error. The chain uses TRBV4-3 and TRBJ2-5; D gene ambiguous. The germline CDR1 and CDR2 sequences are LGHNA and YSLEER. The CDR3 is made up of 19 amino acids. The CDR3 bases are TGCGCCAGCAGTCAAGATCTCTCCACAGAGTCGCGTCGTCAAGAGACCCACTACTTC. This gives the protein CASSQDLSTESRRQETHYF.

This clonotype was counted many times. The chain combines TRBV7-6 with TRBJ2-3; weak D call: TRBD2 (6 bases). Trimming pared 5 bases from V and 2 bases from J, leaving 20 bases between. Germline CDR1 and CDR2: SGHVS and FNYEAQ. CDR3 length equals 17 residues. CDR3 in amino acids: CASSPDQRALNTDTQYF. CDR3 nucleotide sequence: TGTGCCAGCAGCCCGGACCAGCGGGCGTTAAACACAGATACGCAGTATTTT.

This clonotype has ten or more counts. Written as DNA, the CDR3 is TGTGCCAGCAGCTCCCCTGCAGGGGCTGGTCAGCCCCAGCATTTT. Translation: CASSSPAGAGQPQHF. The chain uses TRBV7-2 and TRBJ1-5, with D perhaps TRBD1 (6 bases). V lost 4 bases to trimming and J lost 6 bases, with 16 bases between them. The germline gives CDR1 SGHTA, CDR2 FQGNSA. The CDR3 runs to 15 residues. Drawing the rest from reference TRBV7-2 and TRBJ1-5, the complete variable domain is GAGVSQSPSNKVTEKGKDVELRCDPISGHTALYWYRQSLGQGLEFLIYFQGNSAPDKSGLPSDRFSAERTGGSVSTLTIQRTQQEDSAVYLCASSSPAGAGQPQHFGDGTRLSIL.

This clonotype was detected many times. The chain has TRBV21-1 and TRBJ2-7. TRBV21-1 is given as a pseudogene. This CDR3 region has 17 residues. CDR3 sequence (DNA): TGTGCCAGCAGCAAAACACCCAAGATTGAGTACCGCTACGAGCAGTACGTC. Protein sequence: CASSKTPKIEYRYEQYV.

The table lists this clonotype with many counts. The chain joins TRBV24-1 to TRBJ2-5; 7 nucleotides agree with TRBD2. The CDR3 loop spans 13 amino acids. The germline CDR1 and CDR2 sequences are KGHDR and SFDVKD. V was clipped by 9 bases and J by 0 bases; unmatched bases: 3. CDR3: CATRGGDQETQYF. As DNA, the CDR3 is TGTGCCACCCGTGGGGGGGACCAAGAGACCCAGTACTTC.

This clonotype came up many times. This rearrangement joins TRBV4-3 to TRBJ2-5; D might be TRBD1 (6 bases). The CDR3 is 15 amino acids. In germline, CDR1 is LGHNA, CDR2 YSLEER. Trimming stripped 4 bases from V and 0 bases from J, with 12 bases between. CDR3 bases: TGCGCCAGCAGCCCCCCCGGGGACAACCAAGAGACCCAGTACTTC. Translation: CASSPPGDNQETQYF.

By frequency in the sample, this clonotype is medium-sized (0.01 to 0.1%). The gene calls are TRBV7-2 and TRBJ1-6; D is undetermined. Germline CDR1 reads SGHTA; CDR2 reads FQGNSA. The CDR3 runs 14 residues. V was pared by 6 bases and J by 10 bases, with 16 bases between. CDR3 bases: TGTGCCAGCAGTCCTGGGTGGGGAGAATCACCCCTCCACTTT. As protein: CASSPGWGESPLHF. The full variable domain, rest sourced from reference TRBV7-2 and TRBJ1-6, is GAGVSQSPSNKVTEKGKDVELRCDPISGHTALYWYRQSLGQGLEFLIYFQGNSAPDKSGLPSDRFSAERTGGSVSTLTIQRTQQEDSAVYLCASSPGWGESPLHFGNGTRLTVT.

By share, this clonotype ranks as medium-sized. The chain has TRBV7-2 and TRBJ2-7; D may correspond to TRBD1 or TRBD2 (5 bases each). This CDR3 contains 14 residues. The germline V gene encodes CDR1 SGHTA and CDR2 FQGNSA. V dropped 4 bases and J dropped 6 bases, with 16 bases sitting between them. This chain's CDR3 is CASSSHPIGGEQYF. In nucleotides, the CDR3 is TGTGCCAGCAGCTCGCACCCTATTGGGGGCGAGCAGTACTTC.

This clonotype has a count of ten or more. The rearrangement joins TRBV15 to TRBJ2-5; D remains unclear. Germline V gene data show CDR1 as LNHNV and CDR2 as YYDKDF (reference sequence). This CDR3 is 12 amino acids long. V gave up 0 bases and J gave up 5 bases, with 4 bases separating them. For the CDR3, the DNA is TGTGCCACCAGCAGAGATTTGGAGACCCAGTACTTC. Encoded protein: CATSRDLETQYF.